The 17 T cell receptor beta chains reported below all come from one sample, sequenced in a study of beta chain features in type 1 diabetes. The entirety of the isolated RNA underwent reverse transcription, so expressed TCRB transcripts were sequenced. Profiled with immunoSEQ multiplex PCR; TCRdb holds only in-frame clones, not every one. The data show 300,000 to 350,000 clones, 14% seen once. The source material was central memory CD4+ T cells from blood. The receptors were sampled from a man aged 25 to 45 in good health.

The rearrangement links TRBV11-3 to TRBJ2-2, with D possibly TRBD2 on 6 matching bases. V gave up 4 bases and J gave up 0 bases, with 12 bases separating them. Germline CDR1 reads SGHNT; CDR2 reads YENEEA. This CDR3 has 16 amino acids. The CDR3 sequence: CASSSIAVPNTGELFF. CDR3 bases: TGTGCCAGCAGCTCGATAGCGGTTCCGAACACCGGGGAGCTGTTTTTT. Combining the CDR3 with reference TRBV11-3 and TRBJ2-2 gives the whole variable domain EAGVVQSPRYKIIEKKQPVAFWCNPISGHNTLYWYLQNLGQGPELLIRYENEEAVDDSQLPKDRFSAERLKGVDSTLKIQPAELGDSAVYLCASSSIAVPNTGELFFGEGSRLTVL.

The chain is built from TRBV19 and TRBJ1-2, with TRBD1 as a possible D gene (6 bases). V shed 6 bases and J shed 2 bases, with 13 bases lying between them. CDR3 length equals 14 residues. From germline, CDR1 is LNHDA and CDR2 SQIVND (reference sequence). CDR3 sequence (DNA): TGTGCCAGTAGCGAACTCCAGGGGAACTATGGCTACACCTTC. It specifies CASSELQGNYGYTF.

This clone was recorded a few times. The rearrangement links TRBV27 to TRBJ1-1, with D unclear. From germline, CDR1 is MNHEY and CDR2 SMNVEV (reference sequence). Trimming left V 3 bases short and J 0 bases short, with 5 bases between. CDR3 length: 13 residues. The CDR3 is CASSFRMNTEAFF. DNA for the CDR3: TGTGCCAGCAGTTTTCGGATGAACACTGAAGCTTTCTTT.

A few counts support this clone. The rearrangement joins TRBV11-3 to TRBJ2-7, with 7 bases matching TRBD1. Per the germline V gene, CDR1 is SGHNT and CDR2 is YENEEA. The length of the CDR3 is 13 residues. V dropped 6 bases and J dropped 5; count of bases not matched to a gene: 7. For the CDR3, the DNA is TGTGCCAGCAGGAAGACAGGGACAGACGAGCAGTACGTC. Protein sequence: CASRKTGTDEQYV.

This clone came up a few times. V gene TRBV30 combines with J gene TRBJ2-2, with TRBD2 matching 8 bases. Germline V CDR1 and CDR2: GTSNPN, SVGIG (reference sequence). With 2 bases clipped from V and 10 bases from J, the junction kept 6 bases outside the gene matches. The CDR3 has 13 amino acids. The CDR3 DNA follows: TGTGCCTGGAGTTCGGGGGGGCAGGTGGAGCTGTTTTTT. Residues: CAWSSGGQVELFF.

The V gene is TRBV6-6, the J gene TRBJ2-4; TRBD1 matches 9 bases. The CDR3 runs 16 residues. Germline CDR1 is MNHNY and CDR2 is SVGAGI (reference sequence). Trimming at V came to 6 bases and at J to 1 base, leaving 7 bases not matched to a gene. The CDR3 coding sequence is TGTGCCAGCAGACGGAGCGGGACAGGGGCCAAAAACATTCAGTACTTC. This sequence encodes CASRRSGTGAKNIQYF.

Here the CDR3 DNA reads TGTGCCAGCAGCCAAGAAATGGCGGGTTTAAGCACAGATACGCAGTATTTT. Translated, it gives CASSQEMAGLSTDTQYF. The chain couples TRBV4-2 to TRBJ2-3; D perhaps matches TRBD2 (5 bases). Germline CDR1 and CDR2: LGHNA and YNFKEQ. The CDR3 contains 17 residues. V shed 0 bases and J shed 0 bases, with 13 bases lying between them.

V is TRBV7-8 and J is TRBJ2-2; 8 bases match TRBD2. The ends lost 5 bases at V and 4 bases at J; junction bases unmatched: 6. The CDR3 covers 15 residues. Germline V gives CDR1 SGHVS, CDR2 FQNEAQ. The CDR3: CASSPRGGFTGELFF. In DNA, the CDR3 is TGTGCCAGCAGCCCCCGGGGGGGGTTCACCGGGGAGCTGTTTTTT.

This sequence joins TRBV4-3 and TRBJ2-3; TRBD2 might be the D (5 bases). The germline V gene encodes CDR1 LGHNA and CDR2 YSLEER. CDR3 length: 16 amino acids. Trimming took off 4 bases at V and 1 base at J, with 15 bases between the two ends. The CDR3, as DNA: TGCGCCAGCAGCCCAACCCCGACCGGGGGCACAGATACGCAGTATTTT. Its translation is CASSPTPTGGTDTQYF.

The table lists this clone with a few counts. The gene calls are TRBV9 and TRBJ1-2, with 10 bases that match TRBD1. Germline V gene data show CDR1 as SGDLS and CDR2 as YYNGEE. Trimming took 4 bases from V and 7 from J; bases not matched to a gene: 7. The CDR3 totals 14 residues. The CDR3 region is CASSLGTGAFGYTF. In nucleotides, the CDR3 is TGTGCCAGCAGCTTAGGGACAGGGGCTTTTGGCTACACCTTC.

This clone was seen only a few times. The chain employs TRBV19 and TRBJ1-1; D ambiguous. The germline gives CDR1 LNHDA, CDR2 SQIVND (reference sequence). This CDR3 is 12 amino acids long. Between the trimmed V and J ends, which lost 2 bases and 7 bases, there was a span of 8 bases. CDR3 sequence reads: CASSIRWSEAFF. CDR3 bases: TGTGCCAGTAGTATACGTTGGAGTGAAGCTTTCTTT.

This clone was seen a few times. The chain carries TRBV5-6 and TRBJ1-5; D unresolved. CDR3 length: 15 residues. CDR1 and CDR2 (germline): SGHDT, YYEEEE. V lost 4 bases and J 5 bases, leaving 16 bases between the germline ends. This CDR3 is CASSRTAIRDQPQHF. The CDR3 coding sequence is TGTGCCAGCAGCCGAACCGCAATCCGGGATCAGCCCCAGCATTTT.

The chain uses TRBV28 and TRBJ1-1; D remains unclear. Trimming shortened V by 3 bases and J by 0 bases, and 11 bases separated the two germline ends. The CDR3 totals 15 residues. The germline V gene has CDR1 MDHEN and CDR2 SYDVKM. The CDR3 here is CASSFGTLMNTEAFF. The DNA of the CDR3 is TGTGCCAGCAGTTTTGGTACGTTAATGAACACTGAAGCTTTCTTT.

This clone occurred many times. The V call is TRBV28, the J call TRBJ2-5; 7 bases map to TRBD1. This CDR3 is 14 amino acids long. Per the germline V gene, CDR1 is MDHEN and CDR2 is SYDVKM. J lost 1 base, V lost 4 bases, and 3 bases had no gene match. CDR3 DNA sequence: TGTGCCAGCAGTTCCGGGACAGTCCAAGAGACCCAGTACTTC. Translated: CASSSGTVQETQYF.

This clone has at least ten counts. The chain recombines TRBV9 with TRBJ2-1; D ambiguous. Trimming took 0 bases from V and 10 from J, leaving 5 bases between them. This CDR3 region has 11 residues. The germline CDR1 and CDR2 sequences are SGDLS and YYNGEE. The DNA for the CDR3 is TGTGCCAGCAGCGTAGAAGAAGAGCAGTTCTTC. The encoded protein is CASSVEEEQFF.

The chain links TRBV2 to TRBJ1-2, with D maybe TRBD1 (6 bases). CDR1 is SNHLY and CDR2 is FYNNEI in the germline V gene. The CDR3 is 16 amino acids. V was clipped by 5 bases and J by 7 bases, with 23 bases between them. The CDR3 protein is CASSLHGQFLRGGYTF. CDR3 DNA sequence: TGTGCCAGCAGTTTACACGGACAGTTCCTTCGGGGTGGCTACACCTTC.

This clone was seen more than once but under ten times. The CDR3 here is CASSRGGQNTGELFF. The CDR3 region has the DNA TGTGCCAGCTCACGCGGGGGGCAGAACACCGGGGAGCTGTTTTTT. The gene calls are TRBV18 and TRBJ2-2, with 8 bases that match TRBD2. V dropped 4 bases and J dropped 1; count of bases not matched to a gene: 2. The CDR3 runs 15 residues. The germline V gene encodes CDR1 KGHSH and CDR2 LQKENI. Together with reference TRBV18 and TRBJ2-2, the CDR3 gives the full variable domain: NAGVMQNPRHLVRRRGQEARLRCSPMKGHSHVYWYRQLPEEGLKFMVYLQKENIIDESGMPKERFSAEFPKEGPSILRIQQVVRGDSAAYFCASSRGGQNTGELFFGEGSRLTVL.